Listed below are T cell receptor beta chains from one sample, sequenced in a study of molecular identifiers for immune sequencing clone quantification. TCRdb called the PCR reads again in MiXCR, with one record for every CDR3 protein. The repertoire holds over 550,000 distinct CDR3 sequences, with 25% as singletons. The sequenced sample consisted of naive CD8+ T cells from blood, with Jurkat cell RNA spiked in. The receptor source for this set is a human donor in good health. Some libraries in this study had Jurkat cell RNA spiked in. The CDR3 runs from the conserved cysteine through the conserved F or W. Each record gives: D gene, V gene, clone size, J gene, CDR3 DNA, CDR3 protein. D genes are given only for firm matches. Rows may omit the clone size; those that give it use once, few, many or a size class.

TRBD2	TRBV7-9	few	TRBJ2-5	TGTGCCAGCAGCTTACTAGCGGGGCCTCCCCAAGAGACCCAGTACTTC	CASSLLAGPPQETQYF
.	TRBV12-3/TRBV12-4	few	TRBJ2-2	TGTGCCAGCAGTCCGGGCTCGTTGAACACCGGGGAGCTGTTTTTT	CASSPGSLNTGELFF
.	TRBV2	few	TRBJ2-7	TGTGCCAGCATGTCCAGCGGTACCTACGAGCAGTACTTC	CASMSSGTYEQYF
.	TRBV24-1	many	TRBJ2-3	TGTGCCACCAGCCGGACTGATCACCCAGATACGCAGTATTTT	CATSRTDHPDTQYF
.	TRBV19	many	TRBJ1-3	TGTGCCACCCTGTTTGGAAACACCATATATTTT	CATLFGNTIYF
TRBD1	TRBV6-2/TRBV6-3	few	TRBJ1-5	TGTGCCAGCAGTCCTCCGGGACAGGGGAATCAGCCCCAGCATTTT	CASSPPGQGNQPQHF
.	TRBV12-3/TRBV12-4	.	TRBJ2-2	TGTGCCATCCCCGCGCGTGGCACCGGGGAGCTGTTTTTT	CAIPARGTGELFF
.	TRBV5-1	many	TRBJ2-3	TGCGCCAGCAGCTTGGGTTGGTCAACAGATACGCAGTATTTT	CASSLGWSTDTQYF
.	TRBV12-5	many	TRBJ1-2	TGTGCTAGTGGGGCACCACTAATCTATGGCTACACCTTC	CASGAPLIYGYTF
TRBD1	TRBV19	.	TRBJ1-2	TGTGCCAGTAGAAGGACAGGGGAAGGTGGCTATGGCTACACCTTC	CASRRTGEGGYGYTF
TRBD2	TRBV7-3	.	TRBJ2-5	TGTGCCAGCAGCTCTCCGGGACTAGCGGAGCAAGAGACCCAGTACTTC	CASSSPGLAEQETQYF
TRBD1	TRBV7-9	few	TRBJ2-1	TGTGCCAGCAGCTGGGCGCCGGGTGGGCAGGGGGATGACAATGAGCAGTTCTTC	CASSWAPGGQGDDNEQFF
TRBD1	TRBV6-6	many	TRBJ2-7	TGTGCCAGCAACCCGACAGGGGTGGGCTACGAGCAGTACTTC	CASNPTGVGYEQYF
.	TRBV9	.	TRBJ2-2	TGTGCCAGCTGGGACGGAACCGGGGAGCTGTTTTTT	CASWDGTGELFF
.	TRBV6-2/TRBV6-3	many	TRBJ1-1	TGTGCCAGCAGTTACTCGCAGGGAGGGACTGAAGCTTTCTTT	CASSYSQGGTEAFF
.	TRBV6-5	.	TRBJ1-5	TGTGCCAGCAGTTACGGGGAATCTCGGCCCCAGCATTTT	CASSYGESRPQHF
TRBD2	TRBV4-3	many	TRBJ2-1	TGCGCCAGCAGCCAGGATCACACCTCGGGTTGGCGGGGGGCCGGGCAGTTCTTC	CASSQDHTSGWRGAGQFF
.	TRBV7-9	.	TRBJ1-2	TGTGCCAGCAGCCCACCACACGGACAGTCCTATGGCTACACCTTC	CASSPPHGQSYGYTF
TRBD2	TRBV6-5	.	TRBJ2-7	TGTGCCAGCAGTTACGGAACTAGCGGGGGGGAGCAGTACTTC	CASSYGTSGGEQYF
.	TRBV6-5	many	TRBJ1-1	TGTGCCAGCAGTTACGGACACCCGAACACTGAAGCTTTCTTT	CASSYGHPNTEAFF
.	TRBV6-5	few	TRBJ2-1	TGTGCCAGCAGTACCCACCTAGTAGGTCCCACCAATGAGCAGTTCTTC	CASSTHLVGPTNEQFF
.	TRBV11-2	.	TRBJ2-4	TGTGCCAGCAGCTTTCGTAGCGGAGTAGCCAAAAACATTCAGTACTTC	CASSFRSGVAKNIQYF
.	TRBV28	few	TRBJ2-1	TGTGCCAGCACCCTGGGACAAAGCTCCTACAATGAGCAGTTCTTC	CASTLGQSSYNEQFF
.	TRBV27	many	TRBJ2-3	TGTGCCAGCAGTTTCGAGTATAGCACAGATACGCAGTATTTT	CASSFEYSTDTQYF